This TCR beta chain was profiled in a study of regulatory T cells in long-lasting Graves disease. Study conclusions and caveats: Exclusively peripheral blood, rather than thyroid tissue, was studied. Persistent patients shared more public clonotypes (2,741) than new patients (approximately 1,000).

Arm-PCR with iRepertoire HTBI primers amplified the CDR3 regions for these TCR beta libraries. TCRdb passed the multiplex PCR reads through MiXCR, listing each CDR3 protein once. The data hold a few hundred thousand distinct CDR3 sequences, with 23% observed a single time. V lost 4 bases, J lost 10 bases, and 13 bases lay in between. The CDR3 has 12 residues. The germline V gene has CDR1 LNHDA and CDR2 SQIVND (reference sequence). About this clonotype itself: Its specificity is not known.

Time point denoted: persistent/refractory GD, antithyroid drugs over 5 years with positive TRAb. With RNA extracted from PBMCs as input, the TCR library was made. The collection involved drawing approximately 9 milliliters of peripheral blood into EDTA tubes. The rearrangement joins TRBV19 to TRBJ2-5, with D perhaps matching TRBD1 or TRBD2 (5 bases each). The TCR was taken from a female donor with Graves disease. The sample consisted of peripheral blood mononuclear cells (PBMCs), taken when the disease was refractory, from a patient treated with antithyroid drugs. The CDR3 is CASSRGVRRQYF. Written as DNA, the CDR3 is TGTGCCAGTAGTAGAGGGGTCCGCCGCCAGTACTTC.